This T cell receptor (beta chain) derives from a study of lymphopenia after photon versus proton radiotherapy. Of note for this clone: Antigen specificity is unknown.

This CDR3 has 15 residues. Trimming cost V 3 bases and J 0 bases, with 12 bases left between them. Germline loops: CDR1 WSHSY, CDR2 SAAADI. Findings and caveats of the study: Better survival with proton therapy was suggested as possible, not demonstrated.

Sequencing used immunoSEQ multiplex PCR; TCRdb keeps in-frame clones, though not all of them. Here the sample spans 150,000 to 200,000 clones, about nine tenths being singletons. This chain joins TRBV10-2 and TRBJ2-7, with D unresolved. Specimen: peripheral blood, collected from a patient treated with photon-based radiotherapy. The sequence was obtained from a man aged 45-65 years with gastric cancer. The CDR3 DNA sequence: TGCGCCAGCAGTGAATGGCGCACCAGCTCCTACGAGCAGTACTTC. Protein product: CASSEWRTSSYEQYF.